The subject of this entry is one TCR beta chain. Blood PBMC samples: pre-vaccination, two weeks post third vaccination, and at tumor progression. V was trimmed by 7 bases and J by 4 bases, leaving 14 bases between them. Per germline, CDR1 SGHRS and CDR2 YFSETQ. This CDR3 has 13 amino acids. Profiling relied on immunoSEQ multiplex PCR, and the TCRdb table lists in-frame clones only, not all of them. The sample has fewer than 85,000 clones, about 80% seen once; the top ten hold around 2.3%. The data were obtained in a study of glioma-infiltrating T cells after dendritic cell vaccination. The specimen comprised blood, sampled before dendritic cell vaccination. This TCR came from a human donor with glioblastoma. The chain employs TRBV5-1 and TRBJ1-1, with D possibly being TRBD1 (5 bases). This CDR3 is CASEPGQGTEAFF. CDR3 DNA: TGCGCCAGCGAGCCGGGCCAGGGCACTGAAGCTTTCTTT.